This T cell receptor (beta chain) was identified in a study of blood T cell repertoires in COVID-19. The repertoire was sequenced with immunoSEQ multiplex PCR; TCRdb's copy has only in-frame clones and lacks some. The table has 150,000 or so clones, roughly 90% seen once. The germline gives CDR1 SGHDT, CDR2 YYEEEE. The V end lost 4 bases, the J end lost 8 bases, and 9 bases lay between the germline ends. This CDR3 spans 11 amino acids. This chain uses TRBV5-6 with TRBJ1-2; no clear D. Sequencing used PBMCs or T cells enriched from blood (not recorded which). The source is a woman in her thirties or forties who had been exposed to COVID-19. The CDR3 DNA is TGTGCCAGCAGCCAAACATACGGCTACACCTTC. It yields the protein CASSQTYGYTF. The whole variable domain, remainder taken from reference TRBV5-6 and TRBJ1-2, is DAGVTQSPTHLIKTRGQQVTLRCSPKSGHDTVSWYQQALGQGPQFIFQYYEEEERQRGNFPDRFSGHQFPNYSSELNVNALLLGDSALYLCASSQTYGYTFGSGTRLTVV.